The next 20 T cell receptor beta chains were all read from a single sample in a study of neurological immune-mediated disorders. From the 5' RACE reads, TCRdb called clonotypes with MiXCR, one entry per CDR3 protein. The top ten hold around 5.9% of the sample, which has 20,000 to 30,000 distinct CDR3 sequences, 13% seen once. Time point noted: technical triplicate 1. Sequenced input: CD4+ T cells from blood. Receptors originate from a female donor with HTLV-1-associated myelopathy (HAM/TSP).

This clonotype was recorded only once. The gene calls are TRBV29-1 and TRBJ2-3; 7 bases are shared with TRBD1. The CDR3 extends over 15 amino acids. The ends lost 1 base at V and 5 bases at J; junction bases unmatched: 9. Germline CDR1 SQVTM, CDR2 ANQGSEA. CDR3 region: CSVEANDRDLDTQYF. The DNA of the CDR3 is TGCAGCGTTGAAGCGAATGACAGGGACCTAGATACGCAGTATTTT.

This clonotype appeared many times. The chain uses TRBV7-6 and TRBJ1-4; D perhaps matches TRBD1 (5 bases). The CDR3 is 15 residues long. Germline lookup yields CDR1 SGHVS and CDR2 FNYEAQ. The V gene lost 2 bases and the J gene lost 8 bases, with 15 bases spanning the gap. The CDR3 nucleotides are TGTGCCAGCAGCTTACAGGGCGCAAAGGGGGAAAAACTGTTTTTT. This translates into CASSLQGAKGEKLFF.

This clonotype was detected many times. V is TRBV5-1 and J is TRBJ1-1; no clear D. The CDR3 runs to 15 residues. The ends were cut back, 3 bases at V and 1 base at J, with 13 bases in the middle. The germline V gene has CDR1 SGHRS and CDR2 YFSETQ. CDR3 in amino acids: CASSWGGGPNTEAFF. CDR3 nucleotide sequence: TGCGCCAGCAGCTGGGGAGGAGGACCGAACACTGAAGCTTTCTTT.

The chain recombines TRBV12-3 or TRBV12-4 with TRBJ2-2; D perhaps matches TRBD2 (5 bases). V was cut by 6 bases and J by 9 bases, with 17 bases left in between. The CDR3 has 14 amino acids. The CDR3 DNA sequence: TGTGCCAGCAGAGCGACGAGGGTGACCAGGGAGCTGTTTTTT. It specifies CASRATRVTRELFF.

By frequency in the sample, this clonotype is medium-sized. The V gene is TRBV28, the J gene TRBJ2-3, with 8 bases lining up with TRBD2. The CDR3 runs to 15 residues. J gave up 3 bases and V 5 bases, and 7 bases lay outside the gene matches. CDR1 MDHEN and CDR2 SYDVKM come from the germline V gene. The CDR3 sequence is CASSLAGSGTDTQYF. As DNA, the CDR3 is TGTGCCAGCAGTCTAGCGGGCAGTGGGACAGATACGCAGTATTTT.

This clonotype was counted at least ten times. This rearrangement joins TRBV20-1 to TRBJ2-5, with TRBD2 matching over 10 bases. CDR1 DFQATT and CDR2 SNEGSKA come from the germline V gene (reference sequence). V lost 3 bases to trimming and J lost 5 bases; unmatched junction nucleotides: 9. The CDR3 runs 15 residues. The CDR3 bases are TGCAGTGCTAGGCTAGCGGGGGATCTGCTGGAGACCCAGTACTTC. It translates to CSARLAGDLLETQYF.

This clonotype was seen repeatedly, ten times or more. The V gene is TRBV25-1, the J gene TRBJ2-1; 15 bases are shared with TRBD2. The CDR3 runs to 18 residues. Per the germline V gene, CDR1 is MGHDK and CDR2 is SYGVNS. The V and J ends lost 6 bases and 0 bases, in that order; junction bases with no gene match: 6. The CDR3 sequence is CASSAGTSGRSSYNEQFF. The CDR3 region has the DNA TGTGCCAGCAGCGCCGGGACTAGCGGGAGGAGCTCCTACAATGAGCAGTTCTTC. Filled out from reference TRBV25-1 and TRBJ2-1, the complete variable domain reads EADIYQTPRYLVIGTGKKITLECSQTMGHDKMYWYQQDPGMELHLIHYSYGVNSTEKGDLSSESTVSRIRTEHFPLTLESARPSHTSQYLCASSAGTSGRSSYNEQFFGPGTRLTVL.

This clonotype was counted many times. One end of the junction varies from germline; a read error may be responsible. The rearrangement uses TRBV20-1 and TRBJ2-2; 10 nucleotides match TRBD1. Germline values: CDR1 DFQATT, CDR2 SNEGSKA (reference sequence). CDR3 length: 14 residues. DNA of the CDR3: TGCAGTGCTATGACAGGGGGCACCACCAGGGAGCTGTTTTTT. Amino acid sequence: CSAMTGGTTRELFF.

This clonotype has ten or more counts. The chain links TRBV7-9 to TRBJ2-1, with no clear D. This CDR3 contains 12 residues. Germline values: CDR1 SEHNR, CDR2 FQNEAQ (reference sequence). Trimming pared 5 bases from V and 8 bases from J, leaving 10 bases between. The chain's CDR3 is CASSRSIYEQFF. The CDR3, as DNA: TGTGCCAGCAGCCGTAGTATCTATGAGCAGTTCTTC. The full variable domain, rest sourced from reference TRBV7-9 and TRBJ2-1, is DTGVSQNPRHKITKRGQNVTFRCDPISEHNRLYWYRQTLGQGPEFLTYFQNEAQLEKSRLLSDRFSAERPKGSFSTLEIQRTEQGDSAMYLCASSRSIYEQFFGPGTRLTVL.

This clonotype was seen ten or more times. The chain uses TRBV3-1 and TRBJ2-5; 8 bases are shared with TRBD2. Germline values: CDR1 LGHDT, CDR2 YNNKEL (reference sequence). Germline trimming cut 0 bases from V and 4 bases from J; bases unmatched to any gene: 13. CDR3 size: 18 residues. The CDR3 loop is CASSQDGGASGRRETQYF. CDR3 DNA: TGTGCCAGCAGCCAAGATGGTGGGGCCAGCGGGAGAAGAGAGACCCAGTACTTC.

In its sample, this clonotype was seen many times. The genes are TRBV4-1 and TRBJ1-2, with D perhaps matching TRBD1 (5 bases). Germline CDR1 and CDR2: MGHRA and YSYEKL. V dropped 5 bases and J dropped 2 bases, with 15 bases sitting between them. This CDR3 is built from 15 residues. The CDR3 is CASSFQQAANYGYTF. Written as DNA, the CDR3 is TGCGCCAGCAGCTTCCAACAGGCTGCGAACTATGGCTACACCTTC.

Ten or more counts support this clonotype. The rearrangement uses TRBV7-9 and TRBJ2-7; D call uncertain. Germline CDR1 SEHNR, CDR2 FQNEAQ (reference sequence). The V and J ends lost 5 bases and 1 base respectively, with 9 bases between them. This CDR3 has 13 amino acids. In DNA form, the CDR3 reads TGTGCCAGCAGCCTCAGTGGTTCCTACGAGCAGTACTTC. It yields the protein CASSLSGSYEQYF.

This clonotype occurred many times. The chain couples TRBV10-3 to TRBJ2-2; a weak D match, TRBD2 (6 bases). Trimming left V 4 bases short and J 4 bases short, with 19 bases between. CDR3 size: 17 residues. The V gene's germline CDR1 is ENHRY and CDR2 SYGVKD. The CDR3 region is CAISADPRQGGTGELFF. DNA of the CDR3: TGTGCCATCAGTGCCGATCCCCGGCAGGGAGGCACCGGGGAGCTGTTTTTT.

The sample holds many counts of this clonotype. The chain has TRBV20-1 and TRBJ2-7; D possibly corresponds to TRBD1 (6 bases). Deletions cut 0 bases from V and 3 bases from J, with 9 bases between. The germline V gene has CDR1 DFQATT and CDR2 SNEGSKA (reference sequence). CDR3 length: 13 amino acids. For the CDR3, the DNA is TGCAGTGCTAGAGAACAGGGAATCTACGAGCAGTACTTC. It is translated as CSAREQGIYEQYF.

This clonotype was counted ten times or more. The chain uses TRBV10-1 and TRBJ2-7, with a tentative D call TRBD2 (5 bases). The CDR3 extends over 13 amino acids. V was cut by 5 bases and J by 5 bases, with 13 bases left in between. Germline CDR1 is WNHNN and CDR2 is SYGVQD (reference sequence). The CDR3 DNA is TGCGCCAGCAGTTCCCGCGGGTCCCACGAGCAGTACTTC. As protein: CASSSRGSHEQYF.

The table lists this clonotype with many counts. The chain has TRBV29-1 and TRBJ2-5; TRBD1 aligns across 12 bases. The CDR3 sequence is 14 residues long. V was pared by 4 bases and J by 4 bases, with 4 bases of the junction left unmatched. Looked up from germline, CDR1 is SQVTM and CDR2 is ANQGSEA. The CDR3 region has the DNA TGCAGCGTTGGGGGACAGGGGGCGAGAGAGACCCAGTACTTC. This sequence encodes CSVGGQGARETQYF.

This clonotype was counted many times. This chain uses TRBV5-1 with TRBJ2-7; weak D call: TRBD1 (5 bases). The germline V and J ends were trimmed by 0 bases and 3 bases, with 10 bases remaining between them. The CDR3 is 14 residues long. Germline V gene data show CDR1 as SGHRS and CDR2 as YFSETQ. The DNA for the CDR3 is TGCGCCAGCAGCTTGGGGACATCAGGCTACGAGCAGTACTTC. This codes for CASSLGTSGYEQYF. Using reference TRBV5-1 and TRBJ2-7 for the parts outside the CDR3, the full variable domain is KAGVTQTPRYLIKTRGQQVTLSCSPISGHRSVSWYQQTPGQGLQFLFEYFSETQRNKGNFPGRFSGRQFSNSRSEMNVSTLELGDSALYLCASSLGTSGYEQYFGPGTRLTVT.

By sample share, this clonotype is medium-sized. One end of the junction fails to match germline, which may point to a read error. The genes are TRBV7-2 and TRBJ2-7, with D unclear. CDR3 size: 11 residues. The germline V gene has CDR1 SGHTA and CDR2 FQGNSA. CDR3 in amino acids: CASSLGGQWHF. The CDR3 DNA is TGTGCCAGCAGCTTAGGCGGCCAGTGGCACTTC.

The chain links TRBV20-1 to TRBJ2-5, with D tentatively TRBD1 (6 bases). The CDR3 sequence is 15 residues long. Germline V gives CDR1 DFQATT, CDR2 SNEGSKA (reference sequence). Trimming shortened V by 5 bases and J by 4 bases, and 20 bases separated the two germline ends. The CDR3 bases are TGCAGTGCTCTCCCCGCACCCCGAGGGGGAGAGACCCAGTACTTC. It specifies CSALPAPRGGETQYF.

In regard to this clonotype: A read error may explain this, as a much larger clone is one base away. J is TRBJ1-1 and V is TRBV19, with D uncertain. V gave up 3 bases and J gave up 4 bases, with 9 bases separating them. Germline V lookup: CDR1 LNHDA, CDR2 SQIVND (reference sequence). This CDR3 spans 13 amino acids. The DNA of the CDR3 is TGTGCCAGTAGTATCGGGATGAGCACTGAAGCTTTCTTT. Its protein is CASSIGMSTEAFF.